Listed here are 16 T cell receptor beta chains from one sample, sequenced in a study of graft-versus-host responses after intestinal transplantation. This table comes from immunoSEQ multiplex PCR, and its TCRdb copy is limited to in-frame clones, with some not included. The table shows 90,000 to 120,000 clones, with roughly 90% occurring only once. The antigens these receptors bind are not known. The specimen comprised unstimulated CD4+ T cells sorted from spleen or lymph node cells, sampled before transplant. These receptors were collected from a human donor who was the organ donor for an intestinal transplant.

This sequence joins TRBV7-3 and TRBJ2-3, with 8 bases that match TRBD2. This CDR3 contains 17 residues. V trimming: 5 bases; J trimming: 5 bases; junction bases outside the gene matches: 15. Germline assignment: CDR1 SGHTA and CDR2 FQGTGA. CDR3 residues: CASSEQPGLEGGDTQYF. The DNA of the CDR3 is TGTGCCAGCAGCGAACAACCGGGACTAGAGGGGGGAGATACGCAGTATTTT.

The V gene is TRBV11-2, the J gene TRBJ1-5; no firm D call. This CDR3 is 13 amino acids long. In germline, CDR1 is SGHAT, CDR2 FQNNGV. The V end was cut by 0 bases, the J end by 2 bases, with 2 bases between. Written as DNA, the CDR3 is TGTGCCAGCAGCTTAGATGGCAATCAGCCCCAGCATTTT. It codes for CASSLDGNQPQHF.

This chain uses TRBV5-1 with TRBJ1-2, with TRBD1 as a possible D gene (6 bases). V gave up 1 base and J gave up 4 bases, with 11 bases separating them. This CDR3 is built from 14 residues. Per germline, CDR1 SGHRS and CDR2 YFSETQ. CDR3 coding DNA: TGCGCCAGCAGCTTGTCCGGGACAACCTATGGCTACACCTTC. Residues: CASSLSGTTYGYTF.

This chain joins TRBV29-1 and TRBJ1-1, with D unresolved. CDR1 is SQVTM and CDR2 is ANQGSEA in the germline V gene. The CDR3 extends over 15 amino acids. The V gene lost 3 bases and the J gene lost 7 bases, with 21 bases spanning the gap. CDR3 nucleotides: TGCAGCGTTGAGCCCCTTTTAGGCTTGACTGATGAAGCTTTCTTT. It specifies CSVEPLLGLTDEAFF.

This clone has just a few counts. Within the sample, other DNA sequences also encode this same CDR3. The chain's CDR3 is CASSLVGGGTNQPQHF. The CDR3 coding sequence is TGTGCCAGCAGCTTAGTTGGAGGAGGAACCAATCAGCCCCAGCATTTT. This chain connects TRBV7-2 to TRBJ1-5, with unresolved D. The CDR3 extends over 16 amino acids. V was cut by 1 base and J by 3 bases, with 13 bases left in between. Germline V gives CDR1 SGHTA, CDR2 FQGNSA. The whole variable domain, remainder taken from reference TRBV7-2 and TRBJ1-5, is GAGVSQSPSNKVTEKGKDVELRCDPISGHTALYWYRQSLGQGLEFLIYFQGNSAPDKSGLPSDRFSAERTGGSVSTLTIQRTQQEDSAVYLCASSLVGGGTNQPQHFGDGTRLSIL.

The CDR3 loop reads CATSRPQGEQYF. For the CDR3, the DNA is TGTGCCACCAGCAGACCTCAGGGGGAGCAGTACTTC. This chain links TRBV15 with TRBJ2-7, with TRBD1 as a possible D gene (6 bases). The V and J ends lost 2 bases and 7 bases respectively, with 9 bases between them. The length of the CDR3 is 12 residues. Germline CDR1 and CDR2: LNHNV and YYDKDF (reference sequence). The full variable domain, with the rest looked up from reference TRBV15 and TRBJ2-7, is DAMVIQNPRYQVTQFGKPVTLSCSQTLNHNVMYWYQQKSSQAPKLLFHYYDKDFNNEADTPDNFQSRRPNTSFCFLDIRSPGLGDTAMYLCATSRPQGEQYFGPGTRLTVT.

The chain uses TRBV25-1 and TRBJ2-3; TRBD2 is a possible D gene (5 bases). The CDR3 extends over 13 amino acids. Germline loops: CDR1 MGHDK, CDR2 SYGVNS. V was clipped by 7 bases and J by 2 bases, with 10 bases between them. The CDR3 is CASNEGTTDTQYF. The DNA for the CDR3 is TGTGCCAGCAACGAGGGTACCACAGATACGCAGTATTTT.

The chain is built from TRBV9 and TRBJ1-6; no clear D. The germline CDR1 and CDR2 sequences are SGDLS and YYNGEE. This CDR3 is 14 amino acids long. V dropped 0 bases and J dropped 4 bases, with 5 bases sitting between them. CDR3 DNA sequence: TGTGCCAGCAGCGTAGATAATTATAATTCACCCCTCCACTTT. This sequence encodes CASSVDNYNSPLHF.

The chain employs TRBV5-6 and TRBJ2-3, with D possibly being TRBD2 (6 bases). V was clipped by 4 bases and J by 6 bases, with 6 bases between them. Germline loops: CDR1 SGHDT, CDR2 YYEEEE. This CDR3 has 11 residues. The CDR3 spells CASSRGDTQYF. Written as DNA, the CDR3 is TGTGCCAGCAGCCGGGGGGATACGCAGTATTTT.

This clone occurred once. The rearrangement joins TRBV2 to TRBJ1-2; D not certain. CDR3 size: 16 residues. Trimming left V 2 bases short and J 2 bases short, with 15 bases between. Germline V gene sequence: CDR1 SNHLY, CDR2 FYNNEI. The CDR3 protein is CASSEWEAGVNYGYTF. The CDR3, as DNA: TGTGCCAGCAGTGAATGGGAGGCGGGTGTCAACTATGGCTACACCTTC.

This sequence joins TRBV7-6 and TRBJ1-6; perhaps TRBD1 as D (6 bases). There are 18 residues in the CDR3. The V gene's germline CDR1 is SGHVS and CDR2 FNYEAQ. Trimming removed 5 bases at V and 0 bases at J, with 17 bases between. Here the CDR3 reads CASSKNPTGSSYNSPLHF. Written as DNA, the CDR3 is TGTGCCAGCAGCAAAAATCCGACAGGAAGCTCCTATAATTCACCCCTCCACTTT.

The chain employs TRBV5-4 and TRBJ2-1, with TRBD2 matching over 11 bases. Germline trimming cut 4 bases from V and 0 bases from J; bases unmatched to any gene: 3. CDR1 and CDR2 from the germline V gene are SGHNT and YYREEE (reference sequence). The CDR3 is 16 residues long. Here the CDR3 reads CASSLSGRASYNEQFF. In DNA form, the CDR3 reads TGTGCCAGCAGCCTTAGCGGGAGGGCCTCCTACAATGAGCAGTTCTTC.

This chain's CDR3 is CASSHKYWGGSGANVLTF. CDR3 bases: TGTGCCAGCAGCCACAAGTACTGGGGGGGCTCTGGGGCCAACGTCCTGACTTTC. This rearrangement joins TRBV14 to TRBJ2-6; 7 bases line up with TRBD2. CDR1 and CDR2 (germline): SGHDN, FVKESK. The CDR3 consists of 18 residues. V was pared by 3 bases and J by 0 bases, with 8 bases of the junction left unmatched.

The DNA of the CDR3 is TGTGCCAGCTCATCGGAGCAGGCCTACGAGCAGTACTTC. Amino acid sequence: CASSSEQAYEQYF. The chain carries TRBV18 and TRBJ2-5; D unclear. The DNA end is more similar to TRBJ2-7, so the J call may be wrong. The CDR3 is 13 amino acids. Germline CDR1 is KGHSH and CDR2 is LQKENI.

J is TRBJ1-2 and V is TRBV5-6; D is unresolved. CDR3 length equals 13 residues. V shed 0 bases and J shed 8 bases, with 11 bases lying between them. CDR1 SGHDT and CDR2 YYEEEE come from the germline V gene. DNA of the CDR3: TGTGCCAGCAGCTTGGAGGGTACCTTCGGCTACACCTTC. Amino acids: CASSLEGTFGYTF.

The V gene is TRBV7-9, the J gene TRBJ1-4; 7 positions agree with TRBD1. This CDR3 is 14 amino acids long. The germline V gene encodes CDR1 SEHNR and CDR2 FQNEAQ (reference sequence). J lost 4 bases, V lost 5 bases, and 4 bases had no gene match. The CDR3: CASSPQGGNEKLFF. The CDR3 region has the DNA TGTGCCAGCAGCCCTCAGGGGGGTAATGAAAAACTGTTTTTT.